The 32 T cell receptor beta chains reported below all come from one sample, sequenced in a study of vaccination effects on CD4 cells after COVID-19. No antigens are known for them. TCRdb keeps only in-frame clones here, not all; method: immunoSEQ multiplex PCR. In the table there are under 85,000 clones, around four fifths of which are singletons. With the ViraFEST assay, the study expanded antigen-specific CD4+ T cells using viral peptide pools, then sequenced them. Isolating CD4+ T cells followed 9 to 11 days of culture. The source was CD4+ T cells from PBMCs cultured with HCoV-229E spike peptides, collected before COVID-19 vaccination. The receptors come from a human donor who received a COVID-19 vaccine.

The chain employs TRBV14 and TRBJ2-3; D is undetermined. The CDR3 runs 16 residues. Germline lookup yields CDR1 SGHDN and CDR2 FVKESK. V was trimmed by 1 base and J by 0 bases, leaving 11 bases between them. CDR3 region: CASSQVLLSSTDTQYF. The CDR3 nucleotides read TGTGCCAGCAGCCAAGTTTTGTTATCAAGCACAGATACGCAGTATTTT.

The rearrangement joins TRBV15 to TRBJ1-3; TRBD1 aligns across 9 bases. CDR3 size: 16 residues. V lost 1 base, J lost 6 bases, and 7 bases stayed unmatched. Germline V gene sequence: CDR1 LNHNV, CDR2 YYDKDF (reference sequence). The CDR3 DNA is TGTGCCACCAGCAGAGCCTCAGGGACAGGGATAAACACCATATATTTT. It translates to CATSRASGTGINTIYF.

The CDR3 coding sequence is TGTGCCAGCAGCCAGGCTAACTATGGCTACACCTTC. Amino acid sequence: CASSQANYGYTF. The chain has TRBV3-1 (or the pseudogene TRBV3-2) and TRBJ1-2; D unresolved. V lost 3 bases, J lost 0 bases, and 2 bases lay in between. Looked up from germline, CDR1 is LGHDT and CDR2 is YNNKEL (reference sequence). The length of the CDR3 is 12 residues.

This chain uses TRBV4-2 with TRBJ2-3; 15 bases line up with TRBD2. The CDR3 extends over 17 amino acids. Germline lookup yields CDR1 LGHNA and CDR2 YNFKEQ. Losses at the gene ends were 1 base for V and 6 bases for J; bases not matched to a gene: 5. In DNA form, the CDR3 reads TGTGCCAGCAGCCAAGGGACTAGCGGGGGGGCCGCCGATACGCAGTATTTT. Translation: CASSQGTSGGAADTQYF.

The CDR3 reads CASSRGSDTEAFF. In DNA, the CDR3 is TGTGCCTCATCAAGGGGATCAGACACTGAAGCTTTCTTT. The rearrangement uses TRBV7-3 and TRBJ1-1, with D perhaps matching TRBD1 (5 bases). There are 13 residues in the CDR3. V gave up 11 bases and J gave up 3 bases, with 16 bases separating them. Germline assignment: CDR1 SGHTA and CDR2 FQGTGA.

Remarks on this clone: Compared with germline, one end of the junction differs, possibly owing to a read error. The rearrangement uses TRBV6-1 and TRBJ1-2, with D possibly TRBD1 on 6 matching bases. Looked up from germline, CDR1 is MNHNS and CDR2 is SASEGT. The CDR3 consists of 15 residues. This CDR3 is CASREGAGANYGYTF. CDR3 bases: TGTGCCAGCAGGGAAGGTGCAGGGGCTAACTATGGCTACACCTTC.

The CDR3 spells CASSLTYTGELFF. CDR3 coding DNA: TGTGCCAGCAGCTTAACATACACCGGGGAGCTGTTTTTT. This sequence joins TRBV7-3 and TRBJ2-2; D uncertain. CDR1 SGHTA and CDR2 FQGTGA come from the germline V gene. This CDR3 is built from 13 residues. Trimming left V 0 bases short and J 3 bases short, with 2 bases between.

This clone was seen a few times. This chain connects TRBV7-2 to TRBJ1-2, with 8 bases identical to TRBD1. The junction had 4 bases not matched to a gene; V was cut back by 2 bases and J by 8 bases. The CDR3 length is 13 residues. Germline lookup yields CDR1 SGHTA and CDR2 FQGNSA. CDR3 DNA sequence: TGTGCCAGCAGCTTACAGGGGGCAAAAGGCTACACCTTC. Translation gives CASSLQGAKGYTF. Variable domain in full (rest from reference TRBV7-2 and TRBJ1-2): GAGVSQSPSNKVTEKGKDVELRCDPISGHTALYWYRQSLGQGLEFLIYFQGNSAPDKSGLPSDRFSAERTGGSVSTLTIQRTQQEDSAVYLCASSLQGAKGYTFGSGTRLTVV.

This clone was recorded a few times. This chain uses TRBV19 with TRBJ1-2, with D possibly TRBD1 on 6 matching bases. This CDR3 contains 13 residues. V lost 7 bases and J lost 8, with 17 bases in between. Germline loops: CDR1 LNHDA, CDR2 SQIVND (reference sequence). CDR3 nucleotide sequence: TGTGCCAGTACCGAGACAGGCCCAAGGGGCTACACCTTC. It translates to CASTETGPRGYTF.

V is TRBV9 and J is TRBJ2-3; 8 bases are shared with TRBD2. Germline V gene sequence: CDR1 SGDLS, CDR2 YYNGEE. Trimming took 3 bases from V and 2 from J; bases not matched to a gene: 8. This CDR3 spans 16 amino acids. CDR3 DNA sequence: TGTGCCAGCAGCGCGATCGGGGGGGCCCCCACAGATACGCAGTATTTT. Translated, it gives CASSAIGGAPTDTQYF.

V is TRBV3-1 (or the pseudogene TRBV3-2) and J is TRBJ1-1, with TRBD1 matching 9 bases. With 4 bases clipped from V and 4 bases from J, the junction kept 4 bases outside the gene matches. The CDR3 length is 14 residues. Germline-derived CDR1 and CDR2 are LGHDT and YNNKEL (reference sequence). The CDR3 nucleotides read TGTGCCAGCAGCCCAGGGACAGGGAGCACTGAAGCTTTCTTT. This gives the protein CASSPGTGSTEAFF.

The V call is TRBV30, the J call TRBJ1-2, with D possibly TRBD1 on 5 matching bases. This CDR3 contains 18 residues. The germline V gene has CDR1 GTSNPN and CDR2 SVGIG (reference sequence). Trimming shortened V by 0 bases and J by 2 bases, and 22 bases separated the two germline ends. CDR3 DNA: TGTGCCTGGAGTGTTATTGGGTCATGGGGCCTCGAAAACTATGGCTACACCTTC. This sequence encodes CAWSVIGSWGLENYGYTF.

This clone was seen a single time. This chain joins TRBV9 and TRBJ2-2, with D perhaps assigned TRBD1 or TRBD2 (6 bases each). Trimming shortened V by 1 base and J by 2 bases, and 12 bases separated the two germline ends. Germline V gene sequence: CDR1 SGDLS, CDR2 YYNGEE. The CDR3 runs 16 residues. CDR3 DNA sequence: TGTGCCAGCAGCGTAACCGGGGGCCCTAACACCGGGGAGCTGTTTTTT. It yields the protein CASSVTGGPNTGELFF.

The chain uses TRBV28 and TRBJ1-1, with TRBD1 identical over 7 bases. Trimming took 6 bases from V and 5 from J; bases not matched to a gene: 6. Per germline, CDR1 MDHEN and CDR2 SYDVKM. The CDR3 runs 13 residues. The CDR3 reads CASRGQSSTEAFF. CDR3 nucleotides: TGTGCCAGCAGGGGACAGAGTTCAACTGAAGCTTTCTTT.

The gene calls are TRBV7-8 and TRBJ2-7; D may be TRBD1 (6 bases). Between the trimmed V and J ends, which lost 5 bases and 0 bases, there was a span of 26 bases. The CDR3 covers 19 residues. From germline, CDR1 is SGHVS and CDR2 FQNEAQ. The CDR3 here is CASSLGLSAGAGYSYEQYV. CDR3 nucleotides: TGTGCCAGCAGCCTAGGCCTCTCAGCAGGGGCCGGCTACTCCTACGAGCAGTACGTC.

V and J are TRBV2 and TRBJ2-3; D is perhaps TRBD2 (5 bases). The CDR3 totals 14 residues. V lost 6 bases and J lost 2, with 12 bases in between. Germline V CDR1 and CDR2: SNHLY, FYNNEI. CDR3 bases: TGTGCCAGCAGGCGGACTTTGCTCACAGATACGCAGTATTTT. This translates into CASRRTLLTDTQYF. Full variable domain (remainder filled in from reference TRBV2 and TRBJ2-3): EPEVTQTPSHQVTQMGQEVILRCVPISNHLYFYWYRQILGQKVEFLVSFYNNEISEKSEIFDDQFSVERPDGSNFTLKIRSTKLEDSAMYFCASRRTLLTDTQYFGPGTRLTVL.

The chain uses TRBV5-1 and TRBJ2-1; no definite D call. CDR1 is SGHRS and CDR2 is YFSETQ in the germline V gene. The CDR3 is 15 amino acids. The ends were cut back, 6 bases at V and 1 base at J, with 14 bases in the middle. CDR3 residues: CASTPWAGSYNEQFF. DNA of the CDR3: TGCGCCAGCACCCCTTGGGCCGGGTCCTACAATGAGCAGTTCTTC.

This clone was picked up one time. This sequence joins TRBV19 and TRBJ2-3, with D tentatively TRBD1 or TRBD2 (5 bases each). Germline lookup yields CDR1 LNHDA and CDR2 SQIVND (reference sequence). The CDR3 is 14 residues long. V was pared by 3 bases and J by 2 bases, with 9 bases between. The CDR3 sequence: CASSIGGTTDTQYF. CDR3 nucleotides: TGTGCCAGTAGTATTGGGGGAACCACAGATACGCAGTATTTT.

The genes are TRBV9 and TRBJ1-1; D remains ambiguous. Germline V lookup: CDR1 SGDLS, CDR2 YYNGEE. The CDR3 loop spans 16 amino acids. Trimming cost V 4 bases and J 0 bases, with 16 bases left between them. The CDR3 reads CASSLRPDPLNTEAFF. The CDR3 DNA is TGTGCCAGCAGCCTCCGACCGGATCCTTTGAACACTGAAGCTTTCTTT.

The V and J genes are TRBV7-3 and TRBJ1-1, with TRBD1 as a possible D gene (6 bases). This CDR3 is 13 amino acids long. The V gene lost 6 bases and the J gene lost 5 bases, with 13 bases spanning the gap. Looked up from germline, CDR1 is SGHTA and CDR2 is FQGTGA. The CDR3 coding sequence is TGTGCCAGCAGTAAACAGGGAAGTACTGAAGCTTTCTTT. It is translated as CASSKQGSTEAFF.

V gene TRBV30 combines with J gene TRBJ1-1, with TRBD1 as a possible D gene (6 bases). This CDR3 comprises 14 residues. V lost 6 bases to trimming and J lost 0 bases, with 14 bases between them. Germline values: CDR1 GTSNPN, CDR2 SVGIG (reference sequence). The CDR3 bases are TGTGCCTGTAAAAGGGGGACGGTGAACACTGAAGCTTTCTTT. Protein: CACKRGTVNTEAFF. Based on the CDR3 plus reference TRBV30 and TRBJ1-1, the full variable domain is SQTIHQWPATLVQPVGSPLSLECTVEGTSNPNLYWYRQAAGRGLQLLFYSVGIGQISSEVPQNLSASRPQDRQFILSSKKLLLSDSGFYLCACKRGTVNTEAFFGQGTRLTVV.

CDR3 bases: TGCGCCAGCAGCTTTAAACAGAGCCTAAGAGATACGCAGTATTTT. Protein sequence: CASSFKQSLRDTQYF. The V gene is TRBV5-1, the J gene TRBJ2-3, with D unclear. This CDR3 is built from 15 residues. Trimming shortened V by 2 bases and J by 5 bases, and 15 bases separated the two germline ends. The germline gives CDR1 SGHRS, CDR2 YFSETQ.

The chain employs TRBV18 and TRBJ2-1; TRBD1 agrees at 10 bases. With 5 bases clipped from V and 5 bases from J, the junction kept 9 bases outside the gene matches. CDR3 length: 16 residues. Germline V gene sequence: CDR1 KGHSH, CDR2 LQKENI. CDR3 sequence reads: CASSFTPGQGHNEQFF. CDR3 coding DNA: TGTGCCAGCTCATTCACACCGGGACAGGGGCACAATGAGCAGTTCTTC.

This clone has just one count. The V call is TRBV30, the J call TRBJ2-2; the match to TRBD1 covers 7 bases. The germline V gene has CDR1 GTSNPN and CDR2 SVGIG (reference sequence). This CDR3 comprises 13 residues. V lost 6 bases, J lost 4 bases, and 5 bases stayed unmatched. The CDR3 region is CACSGQLTGELFF. The CDR3 DNA reads TGTGCCTGTTCGGGACAGCTCACCGGGGAGCTGTTTTTT. The full variable domain, its missing parts supplied by reference TRBV30 and TRBJ2-2, is SQTIHQWPATLVQPVGSPLSLECTVEGTSNPNLYWYRQAAGRGLQLLFYSVGIGQISSEVPQNLSASRPQDRQFILSSKKLLLSDSGFYLCACSGQLTGELFFGEGSRLTVL.

V gene TRBV5-1 combines with J gene TRBJ2-2, with TRBD2 matching 12 bases. V lost 6 bases and J lost 2; bases outside the gene matches: 11. The CDR3 runs 18 residues. CDR1 is SGHRS, CDR2 YFSETQ, per germline. CDR3 sequence (DNA): TGCGCCAGCACTCTGTCTTCTAGCGGGGGGGCCAACACCGGGGAGCTGTTTTTT. It translates to CASTLSSSGGANTGELFF.

The chain joins TRBV7-2 to TRBJ1-2, with 9 bases aligning to TRBD1. Germline values: CDR1 SGHTA, CDR2 FQGNSA. The CDR3 extends over 19 amino acids. After removal of 4 bases from V and 3 bases from J, the junction contained 18 bases not matched to a gene. The chain's CDR3 is CASSSNWSRRRTGDYGYTF. The CDR3 nucleotides read TGTGCCAGCAGCTCCAATTGGAGTCGAAGGCGGACAGGGGACTATGGCTACACCTTC. The whole variable domain, filled in from reference TRBV7-2 and TRBJ1-2, reads GAGVSQSPSNKVTEKGKDVELRCDPISGHTALYWYRQSLGQGLEFLIYFQGNSAPDKSGLPSDRFSAERTGGSVSTLTIQRTQQEDSAVYLCASSSNWSRRRTGDYGYTFGSGTRLTVV.

The chain links TRBV3-1 (or the pseudogene TRBV3-2) to TRBJ2-6, with 10 bases lining up with TRBD1. V trimming: 4 bases; J trimming: 4 bases; junction bases outside the gene matches: 10. Germline V gene data show CDR1 as LGHDT and CDR2 as YNNKEL (reference sequence). The CDR3 sequence is 18 residues long. The CDR3 DNA reads TGTGCCAGCAGCCCCCGGGACAGGGGTTCGGTCGGGGCCAACGTCCTGACTTTC. This codes for CASSPRDRGSVGANVLTF.

V and J are TRBV10-2 and TRBJ1-2; 7 positions match TRBD1. V shed 4 bases, J shed 1 base, and the junction held 3 bases outside the gene matches. Germline-derived CDR1 and CDR2 are WSHSY and SAAADI. CDR3 length equals 14 residues. The DNA of the CDR3 is TGCGCCAGCAGTGCGGGACAGCGTAACTATGGCTACACCTTC. This gives the protein CASSAGQRNYGYTF.

This clone was observed a few times. This chain uses TRBV6-5 with TRBJ1-6; 7 nucleotides agree with TRBD1. The CDR3 loop spans 15 amino acids. Losses at the gene ends were 6 bases for V and 8 bases for J; bases not matched to a gene: 10. The V gene's germline CDR1 is MNHEY and CDR2 SVGAGI. DNA of the CDR3: TGTGCCAGCAGAGGTTGGGACAGCGGGCATTCACCCCTCCACTTT. As protein: CASRGWDSGHSPLHF.

The chain has TRBV19 and TRBJ2-1; D may be TRBD2 (5 bases). The CDR3 length is 17 residues. Trimming shortened V by 7 bases and J by 0 bases, and 19 bases separated the two germline ends. Per the germline V gene, CDR1 is LNHDA and CDR2 is SQIVND (reference sequence). The CDR3: CASKPNPGVSSYNEQFF. The CDR3 DNA sequence: TGTGCCAGTAAACCCAATCCCGGGGTGAGCTCCTACAATGAGCAGTTCTTC.

The genes are TRBV19 and TRBJ1-2, with D unclear. Germline V gene sequence: CDR1 LNHDA, CDR2 SQIVND (reference sequence). V lost 3 bases to trimming and J lost 4 bases, with 9 bases between them. The CDR3 sequence is 13 residues long. This chain's CDR3 is CASSIGTSYGYTF. CDR3 in DNA: TGTGCCAGTAGTATCGGAACGAGCTATGGCTACACCTTC.

The chain is built from TRBV5-4 and TRBJ1-2, with a weak D call TRBD1 (5 bases). The CDR3 is made up of 14 amino acids. CDR1 and CDR2 from the germline V gene are SGHNT and YYREEE (reference sequence). The ends were cut back, 0 bases at V and 7 bases at J, with 13 bases in the middle. The CDR3 nucleotides read TGTGCCAGCAGCTTGGCGGCGGTCGGGGGTGGCTACACCTTC. This encodes CASSLAAVGGGYTF.